This TCR beta chain is drawn from a study of CD8+ T cells in alopecia areata. Extraction and reverse transcription of RNA yielded cDNA as the sequencing template. Produced via immunoSEQ multiplex PCR; TCRdb's table is partial and in-frame only. The sample has some 11,000 clones; roughly 56% are singletons. Patients with alopecia areata provided lesional scalp punch biopsies as well as peripheral blood. Germline V lookup: CDR1 SGDLS, CDR2 YYNGEE. The CDR3 runs to 15 residues. Trimming shortened V by 1 base and J by 1 base, and 8 bases separated the two germline ends. The clonotype comes from a human donor with alopecia areata. Material: skin, obtained at week 0. This chain joins TRBV9 and TRBJ2-2; D might be TRBD1 (6 bases). The CDR3 region is CASSVLTGNTGELFF. In nucleotides, the CDR3 is TGTGCCAGCAGCGTACTGACAGGGAACACCGGGGAGCTGTTTTTT.